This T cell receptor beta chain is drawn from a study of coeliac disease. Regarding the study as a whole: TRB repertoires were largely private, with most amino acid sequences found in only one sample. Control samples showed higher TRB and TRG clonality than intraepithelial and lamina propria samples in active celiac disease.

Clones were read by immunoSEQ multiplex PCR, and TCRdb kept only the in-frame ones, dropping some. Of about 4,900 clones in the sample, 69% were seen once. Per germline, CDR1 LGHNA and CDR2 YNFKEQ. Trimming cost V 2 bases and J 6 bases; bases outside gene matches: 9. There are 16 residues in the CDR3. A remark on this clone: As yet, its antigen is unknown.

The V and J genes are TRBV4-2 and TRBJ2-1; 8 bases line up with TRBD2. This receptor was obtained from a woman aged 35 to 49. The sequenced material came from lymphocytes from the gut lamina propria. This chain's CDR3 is CASSQRAGEGGNEQFF. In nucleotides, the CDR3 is TGTGCCAGCAGCCAACGAGCGGGAGAGGGGGGCAATGAGCAGTTCTTC.